The 30 T cell receptor beta chains reported below all come from one sample, sequenced in a study of blood T cell repertoires in COVID-19. Repertoires were generated with immunoSEQ multiplex PCR, while TCRdb's copy carries only in-frame clones and drops some. The repertoire holds a few hundred thousand clones, with around 87% as singletons. Sequencing was performed on peripheral blood. Every receptor here comes from a woman in her forties or fifties with acute or convalescent COVID-19.

The CDR3, as DNA: TGTGCCAGCAGCGTCGGGACAGGGGGAATTTCACCCCTCCACTTT. Its translation: CASSVGTGGISPLHF. This rearrangement joins TRBV9 to TRBJ1-6; 11 positions match TRBD1. Germline assignment: CDR1 SGDLS and CDR2 YYNGEE. The CDR3 has 15 residues. Trimming removed 2 bases from V and 9 bases from J; junction bases left unmatched: 4.

The V and J genes are TRBV9 and TRBJ2-1, with 12 positions matching TRBD2. Germline V CDR1 and CDR2: SGDLS, YYNGEE. The CDR3 loop spans 16 amino acids. V shed 4 bases, J shed 4 bases, and the junction held 6 bases outside the gene matches. The CDR3 here is CASSFWTSGTYNEQFF. The CDR3 coding sequence is TGTGCCAGCAGCTTTTGGACTAGCGGGACTTACAATGAGCAGTTCTTC.

This clone was detected once. The chain joins TRBV7-9 to TRBJ2-6; D remains unclear. CDR3 length equals 15 residues. Per germline, CDR1 SEHNR and CDR2 FQNEAQ (reference sequence). V was pared by 5 bases and J by 0 bases, with 8 bases between. Written as DNA, the CDR3 is TGTGCCAGCAGCCCCCGTGTCTCTGGGGCCAACGTCCTGACTTTC. Amino acid sequence: CASSPRVSGANVLTF.

Only one count was recorded for this clone. The chain carries TRBV6-8 and TRBJ2-1, with 11 bases identical to TRBD2. Unmatched junction bases numbered 15, after V lost 5 bases and J lost 9 bases. The CDR3 sequence is 17 residues long. In germline, CDR1 is MNHGY, CDR2 SAAAGT. Written as DNA, the CDR3 is TGTGCCAGCAGTCCTCTTAGCGGGAGGGCCGGCTATAGTGAGCAGTTCTTC. Translation gives CASSPLSGRAGYSEQFF.

With respect to this clone: Germline and junction disagree at one end, which may indicate a read error. J is TRBJ2-3 and V is TRBV5-1; 9 bases are shared with TRBD1. The CDR3 has 15 residues. Per the germline V gene, CDR1 is SGHRS and CDR2 is YFSETQ. CDR3 residues: CASSLGTGGTYTQYF. In DNA form, the CDR3 reads TGCGCCAGCAGCTTGGGTACAGGGGGCACATATACGCAGTATTTT.

V is TRBV7-9 and J is TRBJ1-2; maybe TRBD1 (6 bases). The CDR3 has 12 amino acids. Germline CDR1 and CDR2: SEHNR and FQNEAQ (reference sequence). Trimming took off 1 base at V and 8 bases at J, with 8 bases between the two ends. The CDR3 bases are TGTGCCAGCAGCTTAGACAGGGAGGGCTACACCTTC. This gives the protein CASSLDREGYTF.

This sequence joins TRBV5-1 and TRBJ2-7; weak D call: TRBD1 (6 bases). The CDR3 length is 16 residues. The V end lost 4 bases, the J end lost 1 base, and 18 bases lay between the germline ends. Germline values: CDR1 SGHRS, CDR2 YFSETQ. CDR3 nucleotides: TGCGCCAGCAGCCCGACAGGACGGAGGCCTTCCTACGAGCAGTACTTC. Translated, it gives CASSPTGRRPSYEQYF.

This chain uses TRBV7-3 with TRBJ2-1, with TRBD1 matching 8 bases. Germline trimming cut 5 bases from V and 7 bases from J; bases unmatched to any gene: 10. The CDR3 sequence is 15 residues long. The germline V gene has CDR1 SGHTA and CDR2 FQGTGA. CDR3 sequence reads: CASSPRPTGENEQFF. The DNA for the CDR3 is TGTGCCAGCAGCCCCCGACCGACAGGGGAGAATGAGCAGTTCTTC.

The chain carries TRBV30 and TRBJ2-2; D remains unclear. CDR3 length: 14 residues. Trimming pared 0 bases from V and 7 bases from J, leaving 12 bases between. Germline CDR1 is GTSNPN and CDR2 is SVGIG (reference sequence). In nucleotides, the CDR3 is TGTGCCTGGAGTGTACCCGAGTACGGCGGGGAGCTGTTTTTT. Its translation: CAWSVPEYGGELFF.

With respect to this clone: The junction does not match germline at one end; this may be a read error. The V call is TRBV3-1 (or the pseudogene TRBV3-2), the J call TRBJ2-5, with TRBD2 matching 13 bases. Germline assignment: CDR1 LGHDT and CDR2 YNNKEL (reference sequence). This CDR3 spans 13 amino acids. CDR3 sequence reads: CASSQGPGLAGHF. CDR3 DNA: TGTGCCAGCAGCCAAGGACCGGGACTAGCGGGACACTTC.

The rearrangement uses TRBV5-4 and TRBJ2-5; 9 bases are a match to TRBD1. The CDR3 totals 14 residues. J lost 5 bases, V lost 3 bases, and 5 bases had no gene match. CDR1 is SGHNT and CDR2 is YYREEE in the germline V gene (reference sequence). The CDR3 is CASSSGQGAETQYF. CDR3 coding DNA: TGTGCCAGCAGCTCGGGACAGGGAGCGGAGACCCAGTACTTC.

A word on this clone: Additional DNA sequences in this sample encode the identical CDR3. The chain is built from TRBV18 and TRBJ1-1; 7 bases are a match to TRBD1. The junction had 1 base not matched to a gene; V was cut back by 2 bases and J by 1 base. There are 14 residues in the CDR3. Germline assignment: CDR1 KGHSH and CDR2 LQKENI. CDR3: CASSPRQGNTEAFF. CDR3 coding DNA: TGTGCCAGCTCACCAAGACAGGGGAACACTGAAGCTTTCTTT. The full variable domain, in which reference TRBV18 and TRBJ1-1 provide the parts outside the CDR3, is NAGVMQNPRHLVRRRGQEARLRCSPMKGHSHVYWYRQLPEEGLKFMVYLQKENIIDESGMPKERFSAEFPKEGPSILRIQQVVRGDSAAYFCASSPRQGNTEAFFGQGTRLTVV.

CDR3 region: CASSQPTGPADTSGRGFYEQYF. DNA for the CDR3: TGTGCCAGCAGCCAACCCACCGGGCCCGCCGATACTAGCGGGAGGGGTTTCTACGAGCAGTACTTC. The chain joins TRBV4-2 to TRBJ2-7; 13 bases are a match to TRBD2. V lost 2 bases, J lost 3 bases, and 22 bases stayed unmatched. The CDR3 has 22 residues. Germline V gene sequence: CDR1 LGHNA, CDR2 YNFKEQ.

This chain uses TRBV5-6 with TRBJ1-5; 9 bases map to TRBD1. Trimming removed 0 bases from V and 6 bases from J; junction bases left unmatched: 13. The CDR3 is 18 residues long. CDR1 and CDR2 (germline): SGHDT, YYEEEE. The CDR3 sequence is CASSLAGNGGQGSQPQHF. As DNA, the CDR3 is TGTGCCAGCAGCTTGGCCGGGAATGGGGGACAGGGAAGTCAGCCCCAGCATTTT.

This chain links TRBV12-2 with TRBJ2-2; the listed D gene, TRBD1, was not tested against the DNA. TRBV12-2 constitutes a pseudogene. The length of the CDR3 is 14 residues. The CDR3 coding sequence is TGTGCAAGGATGGACAGGGTGAACACCGGGGAGCTGTTTTTT. It encodes CARMDRVNTGELFF.

The chain has TRBV5-6 and TRBJ2-1; TRBD2 aligns across 7 bases. This CDR3 comprises 16 residues. The V and J ends lost 4 bases and 4 bases, in that order; junction bases with no gene match: 11. Germline V gene lookup returns CDR1 SGHDT and CDR2 YYEEEE. The CDR3 is CASSRITSETYNEQFF. CDR3 nucleotide sequence: TGTGCCAGCAGCCGCATCACTAGCGAGACTTACAATGAGCAGTTCTTC.

The chain carries TRBV6-5 and TRBJ2-1; the match to TRBD2 covers 12 bases. The ends lost 5 bases at V and 7 bases at J; junction bases unmatched: 6. Germline loops: CDR1 MNHEY, CDR2 SVGAGI. CDR3 length equals 15 residues. The CDR3 reads CASSSRTSGTNEQFF. The CDR3 DNA follows: TGTGCCAGCAGTAGCCGGACTAGCGGGACGAATGAGCAGTTCTTC.

The gene calls are TRBV18 and TRBJ2-3; a weak D match, TRBD1 (5 bases). There are 13 residues in the CDR3. Deletions cut 5 bases from V and 2 bases from J, with 8 bases between. Germline CDR1 KGHSH, CDR2 LQKENI. The CDR3 sequence: CASSEGVTDTQYF. In DNA, the CDR3 is TGTGCCAGCTCAGAAGGGGTCACAGATACGCAGTATTTT.

In this sample, this clone turned up once. The chain joins TRBV5-1 to TRBJ2-5; D call uncertain. CDR1 is SGHRS, CDR2 YFSETQ, per germline. The CDR3 spans 15 residues. V was cut by 0 bases and J by 2 bases, with 11 bases left in between. The CDR3 is CASSLAPATQETQYF. CDR3 coding DNA: TGCGCCAGCAGCTTGGCCCCCGCCACTCAAGAGACCCAGTACTTC.

On this clone itself: Other nucleotide sequences from this sample produce the same CDR3. The CDR3 protein is CASSLGLAAGELFF. The CDR3 nucleotides read TGTGCCAGCAGCTTAGGTTTAGCAGCCGGGGAGCTGTTTTTT. The rearrangement joins TRBV7-9 to TRBJ2-2; D is ambiguous. This CDR3 comprises 14 residues. The germline gives CDR1 SEHNR, CDR2 FQNEAQ (reference sequence). Trimming stripped 1 base from V and 6 bases from J, with 9 bases between.

The gene calls are TRBV2 and TRBJ1-5; D gene uncertain. The V and J ends lost 0 bases and 2 bases respectively, with 8 bases between them. The germline gives CDR1 SNHLY, CDR2 FYNNEI. CDR3 length: 15 residues. This CDR3 is CASSEALRGNQPQHF. The CDR3, as DNA: TGTGCCAGCAGTGAAGCGCTCCGAGGCAATCAGCCCCAGCATTTT. The whole variable domain, filled in from reference TRBV2 and TRBJ1-5, reads EPEVTQTPSHQVTQMGQEVILRCVPISNHLYFYWYRQILGQKVEFLVSFYNNEISEKSEIFDDQFSVERPDGSNFTLKIRSTKLEDSAMYFCASSEALRGNQPQHFGDGTRLSIL.

V usage is TRBV23-1 and J usage is TRBJ2-7, with D possibly TRBD1 on 5 matching bases. TRBV23-1 is classed as an ORF, of uncertain function. The CDR3 runs to 14 residues. The germline V and J ends were trimmed by 0 bases and 3 bases, with 9 bases remaining between them. CDR3 in amino acids: CASSQSGRVYEQYF. CDR3 nucleotide sequence: TGCGCCAGCAGTCAATCTGGCAGGGTCTACGAGCAGTACTTC.

V gene TRBV18 combines with J gene TRBJ1-2, with 9 bases fitting TRBD1. After removal of 4 bases from V and 0 bases from J, the junction contained 3 bases not matched to a gene. The CDR3 spans 15 residues. Germline V gene data show CDR1 as KGHSH and CDR2 as LQKENI. The CDR3 loop reads CASSQRQGANYGYTF. For the CDR3, the DNA is TGTGCCAGCTCACAAAGACAGGGGGCTAACTATGGCTACACCTTC.

This chain uses TRBV30 with TRBJ2-1, with TRBD2 matching 10 bases. This CDR3 is 15 amino acids long. V gave up 4 bases and J gave up 2 bases; unmatched junction bases: 5. CDR1 GTSNPN and CDR2 SVGIG come from the germline V gene (reference sequence). The CDR3 spells CAWTITSGAYNEQFF. In DNA, the CDR3 is TGTGCCTGGACCATCACTAGCGGGGCCTACAATGAGCAGTTCTTC.

The chain combines TRBV7-2 with TRBJ1-1; tentatively, D is TRBD1 (5 bases). The CDR3 spans 14 residues. Germline V gene sequence: CDR1 SGHTA, CDR2 FQGNSA. Between the trimmed V and J ends, which lost 1 base and 3 bases, there was a span of 9 bases. For the CDR3, the DNA is TGTGCCAGCAGCTTAGGGTTAGGGGACACTGAAGCTTTCTTT. Protein product: CASSLGLGDTEAFF.

The CDR3 nucleotides read TGTGCCAGCAGCCTACCGACAGGACCCTACGAGCAGTACTTC. Amino acids: CASSLPTGPYEQYF. The V and J genes are TRBV5-4 and TRBJ2-7; possible D gene TRBD1, 6 bases. CDR3 length equals 14 residues. V lost 4 bases and J 2 bases, leaving 13 bases between the germline ends. Germline CDR1 is SGHNT and CDR2 is YYREEE (reference sequence).

V and J are TRBV28 and TRBJ2-1; TRBD2 agrees at 7 bases. Germline lookup yields CDR1 MDHEN and CDR2 SYDVKM. This CDR3 has 15 residues. The V and J ends lost 3 bases and 8 bases, in that order; junction bases with no gene match: 10. CDR3 residues: CASSFGGRALDEQFF. DNA of the CDR3: TGTGCCAGCAGTTTTGGAGGGAGGGCCTTGGATGAGCAGTTCTTC. The whole variable domain, remainder taken from reference TRBV28 and TRBJ2-1, is DVKVTQSSRYLVKRTGEKVFLECVQDMDHENMFWYRQDPGLGLRLIYFSYDVKMKEKGDIPEGYSVSREKKERFSLILESASTNQTSMYLCASSFGGRALDEQFFGPGTRLTVL.

The rearrangement uses TRBV18 and TRBJ1-5; 9 bases line up with TRBD1. The ends lost 6 bases at V and 4 bases at J; junction bases unmatched: 4. CDR1 and CDR2 (germline): KGHSH, LQKENI. The CDR3 totals 14 residues. CDR3 protein: CASSRDRVNQPQHF. The CDR3 DNA reads TGTGCCAGCTCTCGGGACAGGGTGAATCAGCCCCAGCATTTT.

This chain connects TRBV19 to TRBJ2-1, with D possibly being TRBD2 (6 bases). With 2 bases removed from V and 9 bases from J, the gap between germline ends came to 11 bases. CDR3 size: 13 residues. In germline, CDR1 is LNHDA, CDR2 SQIVND (reference sequence). As DNA, the CDR3 is TGTGCCAGTAGTATAAGGCTAGCGAGTGAGCAGTTCTTC. The encoded protein is CASSIRLASEQFF.

The CDR3 DNA sequence: TGTGCCAGCAGCTCCCGCAGGGGGACCTATGGCTACACCTTC. Translating it yields CASSSRRGTYGYTF. The chain recombines TRBV3-1 (or the pseudogene TRBV3-2) with TRBJ1-2, with 7 bases lining up with TRBD1. From germline, CDR1 is LGHDT and CDR2 YNNKEL (reference sequence). CDR3 length: 14 amino acids. With 5 bases clipped from V and 4 bases from J, the junction kept 7 bases outside the gene matches.